This T cell receptor (beta chain) was found in a study of T cells in Graves' hyperthyroidism and ophthalmopathy. The CDR3 is 14 residues long. V dropped 6 bases and J dropped 5; count of bases not matched to a gene: 5. In germline, CDR1 is SGHTA, CDR2 FQGTGA. Study-wide points: Stable hyperthyroidism was separated from ophthalmopathy by a model based on 13 V-J features.

This clonotype has just a few counts. The antigen is undetermined. TCR beta CDR3 region amplification was performed from RNA transcripts. The study used the HTBI primer set for a first-round RT-PCR of the TCR CDR3. One entry per CDR3 protein, called by TCRdb with MiXCR from the multiplex PCR reads. The table includes some 490,000 distinct CDR3 sequences, about 16% detected once. Under 3 months was the duration of disease in ophthalmopathy patients, who also had a Clinical Activity Score of at least 3 and a NOSPECS grade of at least 4. Together with thyroid ultrasound, orbital computed tomography, serum thyroxine and TRAb, clinical symptoms were used for diagnoses.

The specimen was blood. This clonotype originated in a woman under 40 with Graves' ophthalmopathy. The rearrangement uses TRBV7-3 and TRBJ2-2, with 8 bases that match TRBD1. The CDR3 DNA sequence: TGTGCCAGCAGTCAACGACAGGGGACCGGGGAGCTGTTTTTT. It translates to CASSQRQGTGELFF.